Each of the 21 T cell receptor beta chains below was sequenced from the same sample in a study of blood T cell repertoires in COVID-19. Here immunoSEQ multiplex PCR was the method, and the copy in TCRdb shows in-frame clones only, minus some. Of 300,000 to 450,000 clones in the sample, more than 75% were seen once. Sequenced sample: PBMCs or T cells enriched from blood (not recorded which). These receptors were taken from a man aged 25-40 years who had recovered from COVID-19.

This rearrangement joins TRBV3-1 (or the pseudogene TRBV3-2) to TRBJ1-3; D is uncertain. From germline, CDR1 is LGHDT and CDR2 YNNKEL (reference sequence). The CDR3 is 10 residues long. V lost 8 bases, J lost 4 bases, and 3 bases lay in between. The CDR3 reads CASLGNTIYF. The CDR3 coding sequence is TGTGCCAGCCTGGGAAACACCATATATTTT.

This clone was counted only a few times. At the DNA level, this CDR3 is encoded by other sequences in the same sample as well. The gene calls are TRBV12-3 or TRBV12-4 and TRBJ1-2; D is perhaps TRBD1 (6 bases). The CDR3 is 13 residues long. The V and J ends lost 1 base and 7 bases respectively, with 10 bases between them. CDR3 sequence: CASSLGQAGGYTF. Here the CDR3 DNA reads TGTGCCAGCAGTTTAGGACAGGCGGGTGGCTACACCTTC.

V gene TRBV10-1 combines with J gene TRBJ1-1; 7 bases map to TRBD1. V gave up 4 bases and J gave up 5 bases; unmatched junction bases: 4. CDR1 and CDR2 from the germline V gene are WNHNN and SYGVQD (reference sequence). This CDR3 region has 13 residues. The CDR3 here is CASSAGGSTEAFF. The CDR3 nucleotides read TGCGCCAGCAGTGCAGGGGGAAGTACTGAAGCTTTCTTT.

J is TRBJ1-6 and V is TRBV3-1 (or the pseudogene TRBV3-2); a possible D gene is TRBD1 (5 bases). Trimming removed 4 bases at V and 6 bases at J, with 16 bases between. Germline lookup yields CDR1 LGHDT and CDR2 YNNKEL (reference sequence). CDR3 length equals 16 residues. CDR3 region: CASSPRGGGLNSPLHF. Here the CDR3 DNA reads TGTGCCAGCAGCCCCCGGGGCGGGGGACTTAATTCACCCCTCCACTTT.

V usage is TRBV2 and J usage is TRBJ1-2; 10 nucleotides align to TRBD1. V shed 6 bases and J 5 bases; nucleotides not matched to a gene: 12. The CDR3 consists of 16 residues. CDR1 is SNHLY, CDR2 FYNNEI, per germline. This CDR3 is CASRGQGEESSYGYTF. Here the CDR3 DNA reads TGTGCCAGCAGAGGACAGGGGGAAGAGAGTAGTTATGGCTACACCTTC.

The chain links TRBV18 to TRBJ2-3; TRBD2 agrees at 9 bases. CDR1 and CDR2 from the germline V gene are KGHSH and LQKENI. CDR3 size: 16 residues. The V and J ends lost 2 bases and 0 bases, in that order; junction bases with no gene match: 3. The CDR3 region is CASSPAGTSSTDTQYF. In nucleotides, the CDR3 is TGTGCCAGCTCACCAGCCGGGACTAGCAGCACAGATACGCAGTATTTT.

The chain is built from TRBV9 and TRBJ1-1; D perhaps matches TRBD1 (5 bases). The V gene's germline CDR1 is SGDLS and CDR2 YYNGEE. V was clipped by 3 bases and J by 1 base, with 10 bases between them. This CDR3 has 14 residues. CDR3 protein: CASSAGDRNTEAFF. For the CDR3, the DNA is TGTGCCAGCAGCGCGGGAGACAGGAACACTGAAGCTTTCTTT.

About this clone: Other nucleotide sequences from this sample produce the same CDR3. This chain links TRBV5-1 with TRBJ2-2; 7 nucleotides line up with TRBD1. The CDR3 totals 15 residues. The germline V gene encodes CDR1 SGHRS and CDR2 YFSETQ. V shed 4 bases, J shed 1 base, and the junction held 4 bases outside the gene matches. CDR3 protein: CASSPRTGNTGELFF. CDR3 bases: TGCGCCAGCAGCCCGCGGACAGGGAACACCGGGGAGCTGTTTTTT.

The V gene is TRBV19, the J gene TRBJ1-1; 7 bases align to TRBD1. V shed 5 bases, J shed 8 bases, and the junction held 14 bases outside the gene matches. The CDR3 has 15 amino acids. Germline loops: CDR1 LNHDA, CDR2 SQIVND (reference sequence). The CDR3 nucleotides are TGTGCCAGTAGTGCTACATCCCGGACAGGCGCCGAAGCTTTCTTT. It encodes CASSATSRTGAEAFF.

V is TRBV29-1 and J is TRBJ2-2; the D gene is possibly TRBD2 (5 bases). Trimming shortened V by 4 bases and J by 3 bases, and 6 bases separated the two germline ends. Germline V gene sequence: CDR1 SQVTM, CDR2 ANQGSEA. The CDR3 sequence is 12 residues long. The CDR3 sequence is CSVGTYTGELFF. In nucleotides, the CDR3 is TGCAGCGTTGGGACTTACACCGGGGAGCTGTTTTTT.

This clone occurred a few times. The rearrangement links TRBV12-3 or TRBV12-4 to TRBJ2-1, with D tentatively TRBD1 (5 bases). The V end was cut by 6 bases, the J end by 4 bases, with 10 bases between. The CDR3 consists of 13 residues. CDR3 residues: CASRARVYNEQFF. The CDR3 nucleotides are TGTGCCAGCAGGGCCAGGGTGTACAATGAGCAGTTCTTC.

This clone has a single count. This chain uses TRBV6-5 with TRBJ2-4, with D perhaps matching TRBD2 (5 bases). CDR3 size: 13 residues. Germline V lookup: CDR1 MNHEY, CDR2 SVGAGI. Trimming stripped 2 bases from V and 8 bases from J, with 10 bases between. The CDR3 DNA sequence: TGTGCCAGCAGTTACGGAGGTGCGGACATTCAGTACTTC. It translates to CASSYGGADIQYF.

The rearrangement links TRBV18 to TRBJ2-3; possibly TRBD2 for D (6 bases). Trimming stripped 0 bases from V and 2 bases from J, with 12 bases between. Germline V gene lookup returns CDR1 KGHSH and CDR2 LQKENI. The CDR3 loop spans 16 amino acids. The CDR3 region has the DNA TGTGCCAGCTCACCACCAGGACTATCCGTCACAGATACGCAGTATTTT. It specifies CASSPPGLSVTDTQYF.

The chain combines TRBV2 with TRBJ2-7; 8 bases fit TRBD2. The length of the CDR3 is 15 residues. The germline CDR1 and CDR2 sequences are SNHLY and FYNNEI. With V trimmed by 1 base and J by 3 bases, 5 bases remained unmatched. This chain's CDR3 is CASSEGGGGYYEQYF. The CDR3 region has the DNA TGTGCCAGCAGTGAAGGTGGCGGGGGGTACTACGAGCAGTACTTC.

This CDR3 is CASSGKHRGWLNSPLHF. The CDR3 nucleotides read TGTGCCAGCAGTGGGAAACACAGGGGTTGGCTTAATTCACCCCTCCACTTT. The chain links TRBV6-1 to TRBJ1-6, with TRBD1 matching 7 bases. The CDR3 runs to 17 residues. Germline V gene data show CDR1 as MNHNS and CDR2 as SASEGT. The J segment lost 6 bases and the V segment lost 4 bases, leaving 12 bases of the junction unmatched.

The V and J genes are TRBV19 and TRBJ1-2; D is perhaps TRBD1 (5 bases). Germline V lookup: CDR1 LNHDA, CDR2 SQIVND (reference sequence). The CDR3 runs to 16 residues. Trimming stripped 1 base from V and 3 bases from J, with 15 bases between. As DNA, the CDR3 is TGTGCCAGTAGTATAGGCCGTATTCAGGGATACTATGGCTACACCTTC. Amino acid sequence: CASSIGRIQGYYGYTF.

CDR3 sequence (DNA): TGTGCCAGCTCATTACCGGGACAGGGGTCTCTAGAGACCCAGTACTTC. Its translation is CASSLPGQGSLETQYF. V is TRBV18 and J is TRBJ2-5; 10 bases fit TRBD1. V lost 5 bases, J lost 4 bases, and 10 bases stayed unmatched. From germline, CDR1 is KGHSH and CDR2 LQKENI. CDR3 length: 16 residues.

The rearrangement joins TRBV4-2 to TRBJ2-3; TRBD2 matches at 7 bases. The CDR3 totals 17 residues. Germline CDR1 reads LGHNA; CDR2 reads YNFKEQ. J lost 0 bases, V lost 0 bases, and 6 bases had no gene match. The CDR3 here is CASSQDNKRGSTDTQYF. CDR3 in DNA: TGTGCCAGCAGCCAAGATAACAAGCGGGGAAGCACAGATACGCAGTATTTT.

This chain uses TRBV4-1 with TRBJ2-5; TRBD2 matches 14 bases. The J segment lost 3 bases and the V segment lost 0 bases, leaving 9 bases of the junction unmatched. Germline V gives CDR1 MGHRA, CDR2 YSYEKL. The CDR3 is 19 amino acids. CDR3 nucleotide sequence: TGCGCCAGCAGCCAAGATCGGACTAGCGGGGGGAGGAAGGAAGAGACCCAGTACTTC. The encoded protein is CASSQDRTSGGRKEETQYF.

The chain joins TRBV7-8 to TRBJ1-6; D might be TRBD1 (5 bases). Germline V lookup: CDR1 SGHVS, CDR2 FQNEAQ. The CDR3 loop spans 16 amino acids. Trimming took 7 bases from V and 8 from J, leaving 21 bases between them. As DNA, the CDR3 is TGTGCCAGCACCCGAGCCGCCGACAGTTGGGATTCACCCCTCCACTTT. Translated: CASTRAADSWDSPLHF.

The chain uses TRBV2 and TRBJ2-7; D call uncertain. V lost 2 bases, J lost 5 bases, and 13 bases lay in between. The CDR3 totals 14 residues. Per germline, CDR1 SNHLY and CDR2 FYNNEI. CDR3 nucleotide sequence: TGTGCCAGCAGTGAAAGAACTCTGTACGACGAGCAGTACTTC. Translating gives CASSERTLYDEQYF.